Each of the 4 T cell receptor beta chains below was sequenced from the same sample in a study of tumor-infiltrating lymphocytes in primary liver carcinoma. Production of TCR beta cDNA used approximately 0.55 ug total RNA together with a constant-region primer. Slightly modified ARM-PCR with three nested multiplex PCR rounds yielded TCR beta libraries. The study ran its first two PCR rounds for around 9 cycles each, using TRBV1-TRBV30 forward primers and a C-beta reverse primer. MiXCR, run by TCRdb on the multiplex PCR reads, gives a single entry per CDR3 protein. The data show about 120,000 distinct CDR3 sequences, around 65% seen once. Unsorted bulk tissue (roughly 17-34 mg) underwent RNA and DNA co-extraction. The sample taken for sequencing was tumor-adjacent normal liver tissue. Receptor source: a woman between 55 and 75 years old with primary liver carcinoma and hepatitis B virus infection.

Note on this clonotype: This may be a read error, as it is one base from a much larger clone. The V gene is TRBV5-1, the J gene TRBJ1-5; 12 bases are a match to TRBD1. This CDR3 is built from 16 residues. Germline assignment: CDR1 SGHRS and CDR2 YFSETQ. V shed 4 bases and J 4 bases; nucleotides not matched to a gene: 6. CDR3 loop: CASSPGTGGRNQPQHF. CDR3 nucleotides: TGCGCCAGCAGCCCCGGGACAGGGGGCCGGAATCAGCCCCAGCATTTT.

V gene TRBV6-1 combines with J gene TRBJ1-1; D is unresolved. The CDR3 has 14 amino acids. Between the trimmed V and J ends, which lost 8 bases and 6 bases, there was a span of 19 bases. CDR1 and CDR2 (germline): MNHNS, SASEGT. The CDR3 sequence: CASVSHKSHPEAFF. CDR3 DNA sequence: TGTGCCAGCGTTAGCCATAAGTCACACCCTGAAGCTTTCTTT.

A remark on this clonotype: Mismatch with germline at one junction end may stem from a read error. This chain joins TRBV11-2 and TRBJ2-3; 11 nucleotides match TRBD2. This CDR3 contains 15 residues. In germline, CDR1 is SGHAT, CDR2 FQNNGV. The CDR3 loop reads CASSPGLAGSDTQYF. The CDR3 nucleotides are TGTGCCAGCAGCCCCGGACTAGCGGGCTCAGACACGCAGTATTTT.

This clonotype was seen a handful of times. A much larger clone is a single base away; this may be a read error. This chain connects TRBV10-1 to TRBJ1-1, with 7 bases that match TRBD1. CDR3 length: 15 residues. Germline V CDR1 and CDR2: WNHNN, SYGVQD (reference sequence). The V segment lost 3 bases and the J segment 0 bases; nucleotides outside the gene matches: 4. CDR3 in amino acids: CASSDTGTVNTEAFF. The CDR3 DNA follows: TGCGCCAGCAGTGACACCGGGACAGTGAACACTGAAGCTTTCTTT.